What follows are 8 T cell receptor beta chains derived from one specimen sequenced in a study of T-cell memory formation after mild COVID-19. In TCRdb, the 5' RACE reads were re-called with MiXCR into one record per CDR3 protein. The sample has hundreds of thousands of distinct CDR3 sequences; just over 20% are singletons. Sequenced: PBMCs or a T cell subset sorted from them (not recorded which). All receptors derive from an adult woman who had mild COVID-19 (a few samples of this study predate the infection). Cell type and time point are not known.

The chain links TRBV28 to TRBJ1-2, with 8 bases fitting TRBD1. The CDR3 sequence is 17 residues long. Germline V gene sequence: CDR1 MDHEN, CDR2 SYDVKM. V dropped 6 bases and J dropped 0; count of bases not matched to a gene: 12. CDR3 residues: CASSPVGQGSANYGYTF. The CDR3 coding sequence is TGTGCCAGCAGCCCGGTAGGACAGGGATCAGCTAACTATGGCTACACCTTC.

The chain joins TRBV11-2 to TRBJ2-2, with D possibly TRBD2 on 6 matching bases. Germline CDR1 and CDR2: SGHAT and FQNNGV. The CDR3 is 17 residues long. V was shortened by 1 base and J by 7 bases, with 19 bases between the two germline ends. The CDR3 is CASSLVVSAGSNGELFF. The CDR3 bases are TGTGCCAGCAGCTTAGTGGTATCGGCGGGGTCGAACGGGGAGCTGTTTTTT.

V gene TRBV5-1 combines with J gene TRBJ2-3; 7 bases agree with TRBD2. This CDR3 spans 15 amino acids. J was trimmed by 4 bases and V by 1 base; bases with no gene match: 6. Per germline, CDR1 SGHRS and CDR2 YFSETQ. DNA for the CDR3: TGCGCCAGCAGCTTGCCGGCGGGAGAGGCAGATACGCAGTATTTT. Protein product: CASSLPAGEADTQYF.

This clonotype came up a few times. CDR3 in DNA: TGTGCCACCTCAAGGGGAATGGAGCAGTACTTC. This codes for CATSRGMEQYF. The genes are TRBV6-5 and TRBJ2-7, with D possibly TRBD1 on 5 matching bases. V was pared by 10 bases and J by 7 bases, with 14 bases between. CDR1 is MNHEY, CDR2 SVGAGI, per germline. This CDR3 contains 11 residues.

J is TRBJ1-1 and V is TRBV3-1; D may be TRBD1 (5 bases). The germline V gene encodes CDR1 LGHDT and CDR2 YNNKEL (reference sequence). The ends were cut back, 1 base at V and 11 bases at J, with 11 bases in the middle. This CDR3 comprises 12 residues. CDR3 loop: CASSQAGFGAFF. The CDR3 region has the DNA TGTGCCAGCAGCCAAGCAGGGTTTGGGGCTTTCTTT.

This chain connects TRBV2 to TRBJ1-1, with TRBD1 matching 7 bases. CDR1 and CDR2 from the germline V gene are SNHLY and FYNNEI. The ends lost 7 bases at V and 8 bases at J; junction bases unmatched: 10. The CDR3 runs 13 residues. The chain's CDR3 is CASIRGPGQEAFF. The CDR3 DNA is TGTGCCAGCATTAGGGGGCCAGGACAGGAAGCTTTCTTT.

The chain employs TRBV12-3 or TRBV12-4 and TRBJ2-7; a weak D match, TRBD1 (6 bases). This CDR3 is 13 amino acids long. V shed 6 bases and J shed 3 bases, with 12 bases lying between them. The DNA of the CDR3 is TGTGCCAGCAGGACAGGAAGGGGCTACGAGCAGTACTTC. Protein product: CASRTGRGYEQYF.

The chain uses TRBV12-3 or TRBV12-4 and TRBJ2-2; D gene uncertain. CDR3 length: 13 amino acids. The CDR3 region is CAYGPRTTGELFF. CDR3 DNA sequence: TGTGCTTACGGGCCCAGAACCACCGGGGAGCTGTTTTTT.